The 25 T cell receptor beta chains reported below all come from one sample, sequenced in a study of T cells in Graves' hyperthyroidism and ophthalmopathy. What was amplified from RNA transcripts were TCR beta CDR3 regions. The TCR CDR3 was amplified in a first-round RT-PCR using the HTBI primer set. TCRdb itself ran the multiplex PCR reads through MiXCR, one entry per CDR3 protein. This sample has approximately 420,000 distinct CDR3 sequences, with 14% to 15% found just once. What was sequenced was blood. All receptors come from a woman younger than 45 with Graves' hyperthyroidism.

This chain uses TRBV15 with TRBJ1-6, with no clear D. The CDR3 runs 14 residues. Germline CDR1 LNHNV, CDR2 YYDKDF (reference sequence). V dropped 0 bases and J dropped 5 bases, with 5 bases sitting between them. The CDR3 spells CATSREDNNSPLHF. CDR3 DNA: TGTGCCACCAGCAGAGAAGATAATAATTCACCCCTCCACTTT.

This clonotype was seen ten or more times. J is TRBJ2-1 and V is TRBV20-1; 16 nucleotides line up with TRBD2. The CDR3 extends over 17 amino acids. Germline assignment: CDR1 DFQATT and CDR2 SNEGSKA (reference sequence). The junction had 9 bases not matched to a gene; V was cut back by 6 bases and J by 4 bases. CDR3 in amino acids: CSAAGLAGGGLYNEQFF. The DNA of the CDR3 is TGCAGTGCCGCGGGACTAGCGGGAGGGGGATTATACAATGAGCAGTTCTTC.

This clonotype was recorded many times. The V gene is TRBV5-1, the J gene TRBJ2-7, with TRBD2 matching over 10 bases. Trimming at V came to 3 bases and at J to 2 bases, leaving 5 bases not matched to a gene. There are 15 residues in the CDR3. Germline CDR1 is SGHRS and CDR2 is YFSETQ. The CDR3 loop is CASSSEAGGPYEQYF. CDR3 in DNA: TGCGCCAGCAGCTCCGAAGCGGGAGGGCCCTACGAGCAGTACTTC.

V and J are TRBV4-1 and TRBJ2-1; TRBD2 aligns across 11 bases. Germline V CDR1 and CDR2: MGHRA, YSYEKL. The CDR3 is made up of 16 amino acids. With V trimmed by 2 bases and J by 2 bases, 2 bases remained unmatched. The CDR3 protein is CASSQHSGRAYNEQFF. The CDR3 region has the DNA TGCGCCAGCAGCCAACATAGCGGGAGGGCCTACAATGAGCAGTTCTTC.

This clonotype came up many times. This chain connects TRBV12-3 or TRBV12-4 to TRBJ1-6; 9 bases match TRBD1. CDR3 length: 15 amino acids. V trimming: 6 bases; J trimming: 9 bases; junction bases outside the gene matches: 9. The CDR3 region has the DNA TGTGCCAGCAGCCTAGGGGGACAGGGTGTTTCACCCCTCCACTTT. Its translation is CASSLGGQGVSPLHF.

This clonotype was recorded at least ten times. The rearrangement joins TRBV28 to TRBJ1-2, with a possible D match to TRBD1 (5 bases). The CDR3 runs 15 residues. V lost 4 bases and J lost 4, with 16 bases in between. The germline V gene has CDR1 MDHEN and CDR2 SYDVKM. CDR3 nucleotide sequence: TGTGCCAGCAGTTCGGCGAGGGGACTATTCTATGGCTACACCTTC. It yields the protein CASSSARGLFYGYTF.

V and J are TRBV20-1 and TRBJ2-3; 10 nucleotides line up with TRBD2. The CDR3 is made up of 15 amino acids. V gave up 3 bases and J gave up 6 bases; unmatched junction bases: 9. The V gene's germline CDR1 is DFQATT and CDR2 SNEGSKA (reference sequence). The chain's CDR3 is CSASALSGRADTQYF. CDR3 sequence (DNA): TGCAGTGCTAGCGCACTGAGCGGGAGGGCCGATACGCAGTATTTT.

This clonotype was recorded at least ten times. V usage is TRBV2 and J usage is TRBJ2-1, with no clear D. CDR1 and CDR2 (germline): SNHLY, FYNNEI. The CDR3 totals 15 residues. V was clipped by 4 bases and J by 4 bases, with 14 bases between them. This CDR3 reads CASSGWVYAYNEQFF. For the CDR3, the DNA is TGTGCCAGCAGTGGATGGGTTTACGCTTACAATGAGCAGTTCTTC. Drawing the rest from reference TRBV2 and TRBJ2-1, the complete variable domain is EPEVTQTPSHQVTQMGQEVILRCVPISNHLYFYWYRQILGQKVEFLVSFYNNEISEKSEIFDDQFSVERPDGSNFTLKIRSTKLEDSAMYFCASSGWVYAYNEQFFGPGTRLTVL.

The chain joins TRBV11-2 to TRBJ2-1, with D possibly being TRBD2 (6 bases). CDR3 length equals 11 residues. The germline V gene has CDR1 SGHAT and CDR2 FQNNGV. The V end lost 3 bases, the J end lost 15 bases, and 12 bases lay between the germline ends. The CDR3 is CASSFGQGGFF. CDR3 nucleotides: TGTGCCAGCAGCTTTGGGCAGGGAGGGTTCTTC.

There are many counts of this clonotype. The chain links TRBV18 to TRBJ1-1; TRBD1 aligns across 7 bases. CDR3 length: 16 residues. Germline V gene lookup returns CDR1 KGHSH and CDR2 LQKENI. V shed 7 bases and J 4 bases; nucleotides not matched to a gene: 15. CDR3 residues: CASFLYRDSPSTEAFF. CDR3 in DNA: TGTGCCAGCTTTTTGTACCGGGACAGTCCCTCCACTGAAGCTTTCTTT.

At least ten counts were recorded for this clonotype. The rearrangement uses TRBV18 and TRBJ1-2, with 8 bases aligning to TRBD1. With V trimmed by 5 bases and J by 4 bases, 9 bases remained unmatched. Germline-derived CDR1 and CDR2 are KGHSH and LQKENI. The CDR3 sequence is 15 residues long. CDR3: CASSAGQGLSYGYTF. In DNA form, the CDR3 reads TGTGCCAGCTCAGCAGGACAGGGCCTCTCCTATGGCTACACCTTC.

This rearrangement joins TRBV18 to TRBJ1-2, with TRBD1 identical over 9 bases. V was pared by 2 bases and J by 7 bases, with 11 bases of the junction left unmatched. This CDR3 is built from 16 residues. CDR1 is KGHSH, CDR2 LQKENI, per germline. The CDR3 loop reads CASSPTTGTGLRGYTF. Written as DNA, the CDR3 is TGTGCCAGCTCACCAACTACCGGGACAGGGCTTCGTGGCTACACCTTC.

This clonotype was seen at least ten times. The chain employs TRBV6-6 and TRBJ2-2; D is perhaps TRBD1 or TRBD2 (5 bases each). V was shortened by 0 bases and J by 6 bases, with 8 bases between the two germline ends. Germline CDR1 is MNHNY and CDR2 is SVGAGI (reference sequence). The CDR3 runs 14 residues. The DNA of the CDR3 is TGTGCCAGCAGTTACTCGAGGGGTCCCGGGGAGCTGTTTTTT. Amino acids: CASSYSRGPGELFF.

This clonotype was seen a single time. This sequence may be a read error, since a much larger clone differs from it by one base. No conserved phenylalanine or tryptophan is present at the end of the CDR3, so a read error is the likely explanation. The rearrangement links TRBV6-1 to TRBJ1-5, with D unclear. The CDR3 covers 15 residues. Germline loops: CDR1 MNHNS, CDR2 SASEGT. The V end lost 1 base, the J end lost 7 bases, and 14 bases lay between the germline ends. CDR3: CASSEVFGSGQPQHS. CDR3 DNA sequence: TGTGCCAGCAGTGAAGTTTTTGGTTCGGGGCAGCCCCAGCATTCT.

This clonotype was seen only a few times. The chain joins TRBV2 to TRBJ2-5; 14 nucleotides match TRBD2. Germline loops: CDR1 SNHLY, CDR2 FYNNEI. This CDR3 has 16 residues. V was pared by 6 bases and J by 5 bases, with 8 bases of the junction left unmatched. The CDR3 DNA sequence: TGTGCCAGCAGCCCCGGGACTAGCGGGAGTAGGGAGACCCAGTACTTC. It codes for CASSPGTSGSRETQYF.

This clonotype was counted a few times. V and J are TRBV5-1 and TRBJ1-2, with a tentative D call TRBD1 (6 bases). The germline V and J ends were trimmed by 4 bases and 4 bases, with 26 bases remaining between them. There are 18 residues in the CDR3. The germline gives CDR1 SGHRS, CDR2 YFSETQ. The CDR3 loop reads CASSPAVGGAVLSYGYTF. Written as DNA, the CDR3 is TGCGCCAGCAGCCCGGCGGTGGGGGGCGCGGTTCTTAGCTATGGCTACACCTTC.

The gene calls are TRBV15 and TRBJ2-2, with 7 bases that match TRBD1. Unmatched junction bases numbered 9, after V lost 7 bases and J lost 4 bases. CDR3 length: 15 residues. In germline, CDR1 is LNHNV, CDR2 YYDKDF (reference sequence). The CDR3 reads CATKFTGDGTGELFF. The CDR3 DNA reads as TGTGCCACCAAATTCACAGGGGATGGCACCGGGGAGCTGTTTTTT. The full variable domain, completed using reference TRBV15 and TRBJ2-2, is DAMVIQNPRYQVTQFGKPVTLSCSQTLNHNVMYWYQQKSSQAPKLLFHYYDKDFNNEADTPDNFQSRRPNTSFCFLDIRSPGLGDTAMYLCATKFTGDGTGELFFGEGSRLTVL.

This clonotype was seen ten or more times. The chain uses TRBV20-1 and TRBJ2-1; 8 bases are a match to TRBD2. CDR3 length: 18 residues. V shed 0 bases, J shed 4 bases, and the junction held 14 bases outside the gene matches. Germline V gene lookup returns CDR1 DFQATT and CDR2 SNEGSKA (reference sequence). The CDR3 reads CSARDLPRSGRTYNEQFF. The CDR3 coding sequence is TGCAGTGCTAGAGATCTCCCGAGAAGCGGGAGAACGTACAATGAGCAGTTCTTC.

This clonotype was seen many times. V is TRBV2 and J is TRBJ2-1, with 7 bases aligning to TRBD2. Trimming took 4 bases from V and 3 from J; bases not matched to a gene: 9. Germline values: CDR1 SNHLY, CDR2 FYNNEI. The CDR3 totals 16 residues. CDR3 nucleotides: TGTGCCAGCAGTGCATTGGCTAGCGGAAGCTACAATGAGCAGTTCTTC. This encodes CASSALASGSYNEQFF.

At least ten counts were recorded for this clonotype. This chain joins TRBV30 and TRBJ2-1; D ambiguous. V was trimmed by 1 base and J by 8 bases, leaving 9 bases between them. CDR1 is GTSNPN, CDR2 SVGIG, per germline (reference sequence). The CDR3 has 12 amino acids. In nucleotides, the CDR3 is TGTGCCTGGAGTGCCCTAGGTGATGAGCAGTTCTTC. Translated: CAWSALGDEQFF.

The chain carries TRBV11-2 and TRBJ2-1; the D gene is possibly TRBD2 (6 bases). The CDR3 sequence is 16 residues long. Trimming removed 0 bases at V and 5 bases at J, with 14 bases between. CDR1 SGHAT and CDR2 FQNNGV come from the germline V gene. In nucleotides, the CDR3 is TGTGCCAGCAGCTTAGATACGGATTGGACTAACAATGAGCAGTTCTTC. Its translation is CASSLDTDWTNNEQFF.

There are a few counts of this clonotype. The chain employs TRBV19 and TRBJ1-5; 7 nucleotides agree with TRBD1. Germline CDR1 is LNHDA and CDR2 is SQIVND (reference sequence). CDR3 length equals 16 residues. Trimming at V came to 6 bases and at J to 0 bases, leaving 8 bases not matched to a gene. The CDR3 here is CASSPGTDYSNQPQHF. The CDR3 DNA follows: TGTGCCAGTAGCCCTGGGACAGATTATAGCAATCAGCCCCAGCATTTT.

The chain joins TRBV5-6 to TRBJ2-7; D not certain. Trimming cost V 3 bases and J 4 bases, with 11 bases left between them. Germline CDR1 SGHDT, CDR2 YYEEEE. This CDR3 comprises 13 residues. The CDR3 here is CASSSRSGYEQYF. The CDR3 region has the DNA TGTGCCAGCAGCTCCCGGAGTGGATACGAGCAGTACTTC.

The gene calls are TRBV5-1 and TRBJ1-2, with a possible D match to TRBD1 (5 bases). Between the trimmed V and J ends, which lost 4 bases and 3 bases, there was a span of 13 bases. Per germline, CDR1 SGHRS and CDR2 YFSETQ. CDR3 length: 14 residues. The CDR3 DNA reads TGCGCCAGCAGCACGGGACCGAAGGACTATGGCTACACCTTC. This translates into CASSTGPKDYGYTF.

This clonotype was found many times. V and J are TRBV18 and TRBJ1-1; D not certain. CDR1 and CDR2 from the germline V gene are KGHSH and LQKENI. V lost 8 bases to trimming and J lost 2 bases, with 9 bases between them. The CDR3 contains 12 residues. The CDR3 region is CASRTSNTEAFF. The CDR3 DNA reads TGTGCCAGCCGTACCTCAAACACTGAAGCTTTCTTT.